One sample yielded the 25 T cell receptor beta chains listed below, sequenced in a study of human T cells and chemical hapten exposure. Time point meaning: pre-sensitization, week 0. Treatment noted: therapeutic diphenylcyclopropenone sensitization with weekly scalp DPC. Using its own MiXCR run on the RACE reads, TCRdb lists one record per CDR3 protein. The sample has 300,000 to 400,000 distinct CDR3 sequences, approximately 5.1% seen once. Specimen: whole blood, collected in connection with sensitization to the hapten diphenylcyclopropenone (DPC). All receptors come from a woman in her forties or fifties with alopecia areata. Some clones in this sample may be carry-over from other donors' samples.

As to this clonotype: A read error may explain this, as a much larger clone is one base away. In DNA form, the CDR3 reads TGTGCCAGCAGCCAAGGGAGTAATGAAAAACTGTTTTTT. It codes for CASSQGSNEKLFF. V is TRBV4-2 and J is TRBJ1-4; D is unclear. There are 13 residues in the CDR3. Germline V lookup: CDR1 LGHNA, CDR2 YNFKEQ. V gave up 1 base and J gave up 4 bases, with 4 bases separating them.

This clonotype was observed many times. The genes are TRBV27 and TRBJ2-7; D not certain. Trimming left V 7 bases short and J 0 bases short, with 10 bases between. The CDR3 covers 13 residues. Germline V gene data show CDR1 as MNHEY and CDR2 as SMNVEV (reference sequence). The CDR3 nucleotides are TGTGCCAGCAAGGACGAAAGCTCCTACGAGCAGTACTTC. Its protein is CASKDESSYEQYF.

The gene calls are TRBV6-2 or TRBV6-3 and TRBJ2-2; TRBD2 agrees at 8 bases. Per germline, CDR1 MNHEY and CDR2 SVGEGT. CDR3 length: 16 amino acids. The ends lost 2 bases at V and 6 bases at J; junction bases unmatched: 8. The CDR3 sequence: CASSYTRTSYPGELFF. The CDR3 bases are TGTGCCAGCAGTTACACCCGGACTAGCTATCCCGGGGAGCTGTTTTTT.

This clonotype has only a few counts. The gene calls are TRBV2 and TRBJ2-3; D gene uncertain. Trimming shortened V by 7 bases and J by 9 bases, and 14 bases separated the two germline ends. CDR3 length: 12 amino acids. Germline CDR1 is SNHLY and CDR2 is FYNNEI. As DNA, the CDR3 is TGTGCCAGCACCGGTCCAAGGGTGACGCAGTATTTT. Protein product: CASTGPRVTQYF.

This clonotype was observed a few times. The chain links TRBV7-9 to TRBJ1-4; D is possibly TRBD1 (5 bases). Trimming pared 4 bases from V and 5 bases from J, leaving 11 bases between. Germline V gives CDR1 SEHNR, CDR2 FQNEAQ (reference sequence). CDR3 length equals 14 residues. The chain's CDR3 is CASSWDGSNEKLFF. DNA for the CDR3: TGTGCCAGCAGCTGGGACGGATCAAATGAAAAACTGTTTTTT.

In this sample, this clonotype turned up many times. V gene TRBV5-1 combines with J gene TRBJ1-6; 7 nucleotides line up with TRBD1. CDR1 is SGHRS, CDR2 YFSETQ, per germline. The CDR3 has 15 amino acids. V was clipped by 5 bases and J by 4 bases; unmatched bases: 6. The CDR3 DNA follows: TGCGCCAGCAGACTAGCGGGACAGTATAATTCACCCCTCCACTTT. It translates to CASRLAGQYNSPLHF.

This chain links TRBV9 with TRBJ2-1, with 7 nucleotides matching TRBD2. The CDR3 length is 16 residues. Per the germline V gene, CDR1 is SGDLS and CDR2 is YYNGEE. V dropped 0 bases and J dropped 8; count of bases not matched to a gene: 11. Here the CDR3 reads CASSVGGGRAEYEQFF. In DNA, the CDR3 is TGTGCCAGCAGCGTAGGGGGCGGGAGAGCTGAATATGAGCAGTTCTTC.

The chain combines TRBV20-1 with TRBJ2-3; D not certain. Looked up from germline, CDR1 is DFQATT and CDR2 is SNEGSKA (reference sequence). There are 12 residues in the CDR3. The V end was cut by 5 bases, the J end by 10 bases, with 16 bases between. This CDR3 reads CSAFYTVKAQYF. CDR3 nucleotide sequence: TGCAGTGCTTTCTATACAGTCAAAGCGCAGTATTTT.

This clonotype was seen at least ten times. The rearrangement uses TRBV10-3 and TRBJ2-7; 9 nucleotides match TRBD1. Germline CDR1 is ENHRY and CDR2 is SYGVKD. The CDR3 sequence is 15 residues long. V was pared by 0 bases and J by 4 bases, with 4 bases of the junction left unmatched. As DNA, the CDR3 is TGTGCCATCAGTGAGTCACCGGGACAGGGATACGAGCAGTACTTC. As protein: CAISESPGQGYEQYF.

The sample holds many counts of this clonotype. V gene TRBV10-3 combines with J gene TRBJ1-1; tentatively, D is TRBD1 (6 bases). CDR1 ENHRY and CDR2 SYGVKD come from the germline V gene. The CDR3 has 13 amino acids. The V end was cut by 8 bases, the J end by 4 bases, with 14 bases between. The CDR3 DNA sequence: TGTGCCATCCGCTATGAGGGGGTCACTGAAGCTTTCTTT. It specifies CAIRYEGVTEAFF.

The chain has TRBV6-1 and TRBJ1-5; a weak D match, TRBD1 (5 bases). Trimming cost V 3 bases and J 0 bases, with 9 bases left between them. Germline assignment: CDR1 MNHNS and CDR2 SASEGT. The CDR3 length is 15 residues. CDR3 DNA sequence: TGTGCCAGCAGTGAGGGGGAGGTTAGCAATCAGCCCCAGCATTTT. Its translation is CASSEGEVSNQPQHF.

Note on this clonotype: The conserved closing phenylalanine or tryptophan is absent in this CDR3, likely reflecting a read error. This chain uses TRBV28 with TRBJ2-3; 9 bases agree with TRBD2. V trimming: 6 bases; J trimming: 6 bases; junction bases outside the gene matches: 13. The germline CDR1 and CDR2 sequences are MDHEN and SYDVKM. The CDR3 runs 16 residues. The CDR3 protein is CASRDVREGPLDTQYS. CDR3 nucleotides: TGTGCCAGCAGGGACGTGCGGGAGGGCCCATTGGATACGCAGTATTCT.

Ten or more counts support this clonotype. The chain employs TRBV5-1 and TRBJ1-3, with TRBD1 matching over 8 bases. With 0 bases clipped from V and 0 bases from J, the junction kept 2 bases outside the gene matches. This CDR3 is 16 amino acids long. Germline CDR1 reads SGHRS; CDR2 reads YFSETQ. The CDR3 DNA follows: TGCGCCAGCAGCTTGGAGGGACAGGTCTCTGGAAACACCATATATTTT. Protein product: CASSLEGQVSGNTIYF. Based on the CDR3 plus reference TRBV5-1 and TRBJ1-3, the full variable domain is KAGVTQTPRYLIKTRGQQVTLSCSPISGHRSVSWYQQTPGQGLQFLFEYFSETQRNKGNFPGRFSGRQFSNSRSEMNVSTLELGDSALYLCASSLEGQVSGNTIYFGEGSWLTVV.

This clonotype was seen many times. The rearrangement uses TRBV5-1 and TRBJ2-5, with no clear D. Germline CDR1 reads SGHRS; CDR2 reads YFSETQ. This CDR3 region has 13 residues. Between the trimmed V and J ends, which lost 1 base and 5 bases, there was a span of 9 bases. CDR3 loop: CASSLRAAETQYF. The CDR3 DNA is TGCGCCAGCAGCTTGCGGGCTGCCGAGACCCAGTACTTC.

V usage is TRBV7-8 and J usage is TRBJ1-1, with D possibly matching TRBD1 (5 bases). Looked up from germline, CDR1 is SGHVS and CDR2 is FQNEAQ. This CDR3 comprises 14 residues. Trimming removed 6 bases at V and 3 bases at J, with 14 bases between. CDR3 nucleotides: TGTGCCAGCAGATCAACCCCGGGGGACACTGAAGCTTTCTTT. This translates into CASRSTPGDTEAFF.

This clonotype came up many times. The chain combines TRBV6-2 or TRBV6-3 with TRBJ1-6; the match to TRBD1 covers 10 bases. Trimming cost V 6 bases and J 10 bases; bases outside gene matches: 6. The CDR3 consists of 14 residues. Germline CDR1 and CDR2: MNHEY and SVGEGT. The chain's CDR3 is CASSPGTGDSPLHF. The CDR3 region has the DNA TGTGCCAGCAGCCCCGGGACAGGGGACTCACCCCTCCACTTT.

This clonotype has a handful of counts. The J gene is TRBJ2-3, the V gene TRBV4-2, with D uncertain. V lost 4 bases to trimming and J lost 2 bases, with 13 bases between them. CDR1 LGHNA and CDR2 YNFKEQ come from the germline V gene. The CDR3 runs 15 residues. In nucleotides, the CDR3 is TGTGCCAGCAGCCCCTTAGGCCCGGACACAGATACGCAGTATTTT. The encoded protein is CASSPLGPDTDTQYF.

This rearrangement joins TRBV27 to TRBJ2-7; D possibly matches TRBD1 or TRBD2 (5 bases each). V was cut by 6 bases and J by 2 bases, with 17 bases left in between. The germline gives CDR1 MNHEY, CDR2 SMNVEV (reference sequence). The CDR3 consists of 15 residues. CDR3 nucleotides: TGTGCCAGCAGGGGAGACTGGGACCATACCTACGAGCAGTACTTC. Its protein is CASRGDWDHTYEQYF.

This clonotype was counted only a few times. The chain combines TRBV19 with TRBJ2-1; no reliable D call. Germline V gene lookup returns CDR1 LNHDA and CDR2 SQIVND (reference sequence). With 7 bases removed from V and 0 bases from J, the gap between germline ends came to 13 bases. The CDR3 runs 15 residues. In nucleotides, the CDR3 is TGTGCCAGTACTTGGGCAGTGAGCTCCTACAATGAGCAGTTCTTC. Residues: CASTWAVSSYNEQFF.

This clonotype was seen a handful of times. The chain links TRBV29-1 to TRBJ1-4; 8 nucleotides match TRBD1. CDR3 length: 14 residues. Germline CDR1 reads SQVTM; CDR2 reads ANQGSEA. The J segment lost 8 bases and the V segment lost 3 bases, leaving 8 bases of the junction unmatched. CDR3 sequence: CSVEVFGQGEKLFF. DNA for the CDR3: TGCAGCGTTGAGGTTTTCGGACAGGGCGAAAAACTGTTTTTT.

This clonotype was seen more than once but under ten times. The gene calls are TRBV27 and TRBJ2-2, with D tentatively TRBD1 or TRBD2 (5 bases each). The germline V gene encodes CDR1 MNHEY and CDR2 SMNVEV (reference sequence). Trimming cost V 5 bases and J 9 bases, with 19 bases left between them. The CDR3 runs 15 residues. CDR3 region: CASSPNLGVDRELFF. In DNA form, the CDR3 reads TGTGCCAGCAGTCCAAACTTGGGGGTGGACAGGGAGCTGTTTTTT.

In DNA form, the CDR3 reads TGTGCCAGCAGCCCGTACCCGGGGGAAACCCACAATGAGCAGTTCTTC. This sequence encodes CASSPYPGETHNEQFF. The chain carries TRBV9 and TRBJ2-1; perhaps TRBD2 as D (6 bases). Germline values: CDR1 SGDLS, CDR2 YYNGEE. The length of the CDR3 is 16 residues. V shed 4 bases and J shed 5 bases, with 19 bases lying between them.

This sequence joins TRBV20-1 and TRBJ1-4, with TRBD1 matching over 10 bases. Germline assignment: CDR1 DFQATT and CDR2 SNEGSKA (reference sequence). CDR3 length: 13 residues. The V segment lost 8 bases and the J segment 7 bases; nucleotides outside the gene matches: 7. This chain's CDR3 is CSTPGQGSEKLFF. The CDR3 DNA reads TGCAGTACGCCGGGACAGGGGAGTGAAAAACTGTTTTTT.

The rearrangement uses TRBV25-1 and TRBJ1-4; D is uncertain. Germline CDR1 MGHDK, CDR2 SYGVNS. CDR3 length equals 16 residues. The V end lost 6 bases, the J end lost 5 bases, and 19 bases lay between the germline ends. CDR3 nucleotides: TGTGCCAGCAGCCTTAATTCGCCAGGACGAAATGAAAAACTGTTTTTT. Its translation is CASSLNSPGRNEKLFF.

The sample holds a few counts of this clonotype. V and J are TRBV6-6 and TRBJ1-1; TRBD1 matches at 7 bases. Per germline, CDR1 MNHNY and CDR2 SVGAGI (reference sequence). CDR3 size: 17 residues. Trimming removed 5 bases from V and 4 bases from J; junction bases left unmatched: 16. The CDR3 sequence is CASSDRTGERGGTEAFF. CDR3 sequence (DNA): TGTGCCAGCAGTGACCGGACAGGCGAACGGGGCGGCACTGAAGCTTTCTTT.